This entry lists 6 T cell receptor beta chains sequenced from one sample in a study of liver allograft versus peripheral blood T cells. Study-level information: Transplanted-liver and recipient peripheral blood T cell receptor repertoires were compared.

Via MiXCR, TCRdb re-called the reads, giving one row per CDR3 protein. The sample has fewer than 15,000 distinct CDR3 sequences; approximately 17% are singletons. The source is a human patient who had a liver transplant. Certain T cells may be donor cells from the graft.

In its sample, this clonotype is medium-sized. The DNA for the CDR3 is TGTGCCAGTAGGACCGGGACAGGTGGCGGGGAGCTGTTTTTT. Encoded protein: CASRTGTGGGELFF. The V call is TRBV19, the J call TRBJ2-2, with 8 bases aligning to TRBD1. V was clipped by 6 bases and J by 7 bases; unmatched bases: 7. CDR1 and CDR2 from the germline V gene are LNHDA and SQIVND (reference sequence). The CDR3 totals 14 residues.

This clonotype has at least ten counts. The chain joins TRBV7-2 to TRBJ2-5; no clear D. Per the germline V gene, CDR1 is SGHTA and CDR2 is FQGNSA. Trimming removed 2 bases at V and 5 bases at J, with 9 bases between. The CDR3 extends over 13 amino acids. The CDR3 nucleotides are TGTGCCAGCAGCTTACGAGCAGTGGAGACCCAGTACTTC. It encodes CASSLRAVETQYF.

The V and J genes are TRBV28 and TRBJ2-7; 11 bases map to TRBD2. J gave up 2 bases and V 2 bases, and 2 bases lay outside the gene matches. The CDR3 loop spans 15 amino acids. Germline CDR1 reads MDHEN; CDR2 reads SYDVKM. The CDR3 DNA follows: TGTGCCAGCAGTTTAACTAGCGGGGGACCCTACGAGCAGTACTTC. Translated, it gives CASSLTSGGPYEQYF.

The chain couples TRBV3-1 to TRBJ2-1; no reliable D call. Germline V CDR1 and CDR2: LGHDT, YNNKEL (reference sequence). This CDR3 has 19 residues. The V and J ends lost 0 bases and 1 base respectively, with 19 bases between them. The CDR3 DNA reads TGTGCCAGCAGCCAAGAGAGGTTGAGGTCCGGGCCGTCCTACAATGAGCAGTTCTTC. It encodes CASSQERLRSGPSYNEQFF.

The chain has TRBV9 and TRBJ1-1, with D perhaps matching TRBD1 (5 bases). V lost 0 bases, J lost 3 bases, and 15 bases lay in between. The CDR3 extends over 16 amino acids. Germline V gene sequence: CDR1 SGDLS, CDR2 YYNGEE. CDR3 in amino acids: CASSVGSPGRHTEAFF. For the CDR3, the DNA is TGTGCCAGCAGCGTAGGCTCCCCAGGGCGACACACTGAAGCTTTCTTT.

J is TRBJ2-1 and V is TRBV20-1; TRBD2 agrees at 10 bases. V shed 0 bases, J shed 9 bases, and the junction held 5 bases outside the gene matches. The CDR3 is 14 residues long. Germline CDR1 is DFQATT and CDR2 is SNEGSKA (reference sequence). DNA for the CDR3: TGCAGTGCTAGAGATCAGCGGGGGGGCAGTGAGCAGTTCTTC. Amino acids: CSARDQRGGSEQFF.